The TCR beta chain under discussion was sequenced for a study of blood T cell repertoires in COVID-19. Looking at the study overall: Spain, Italy and the United States supplied samples that represented acute and convalescent COVID-19. The cDNA or gDNA used as material had been derived from T cells, B-cell-depleted T cells, or PBMCs.

CDR3 size: 15 residues. V lost 1 base and J lost 4, with 12 bases in between. CDR1 and CDR2 (germline): SGDLS, YYNGEE. In the original workflow: It was from reference gene primer amplification that nucleated cell counts were estimated. The table came from immunoSEQ multiplex PCR; TCRdb's copy has only in-frame clones and leaves some out. V and J calls plus clone size are reproduced from that table; the DNA served to infer D and trimming. The sample yields roughly 250,000 clones, approximately 90% seen once. This receptor was identified in a woman under 30 who had recovered from COVID-19. The sequencing input was PBMCs or T cells enriched from blood (not recorded which). The chain links TRBV9 to TRBJ1-5, with no clear D. CDR3 nucleotides: TGTGCCAGCAGCGTATCCGGGTCATGGAATCAGCCCCAGCATTTT. Translated: CASSVSGSWNQPQHF.